This T cell receptor (beta chain) is drawn from a study of CD8 T cells in ankylosing spondylitis. TCRdb reprocessed the 5' RACE reads via MiXCR and lists one record per CDR3 protein. The sample holds 300,000 to 350,000 distinct CDR3 sequences; roughly 14% are singletons and the top ten take 1.1%. In this sample, this clonotype turned up a few times. What it recognizes is unknown. Study observations and caveats: Characteristic of ankylosing spondylitis blood, it appeared, was a TCR beta motif comprising roughly 8 highly homologous variants.

Germline V CDR1 and CDR2: DFQATT, SNEGSKA (reference sequence). The germline V and J ends were trimmed by 3 bases and 8 bases, with 13 bases remaining between them. The CDR3 spans 12 residues. The chain carries TRBV20-1 and TRBJ1-2, with D possibly being TRBD1 (6 bases). Input material: blood, either unsorted or a sorted T cell fraction (not recorded which). The clonotype originates from a male donor with ankylosing spondylitis or in good health (not recorded which). The CDR3 nucleotides read TGCAGTGCTAGGGGCAACAGGGAAGGCTACACCTTC. Protein: CSARGNREGYTF.